The sequence of this TCR beta chain was determined in a study of molecular identifiers for immune sequencing clone quantification (dated 2018 in TCRdb). Looking at the study overall: For a replicate experiment, RNA from roughly 20,000 or 100,000 naive CD8 T cells was divided into five aliquots, and four of the five aliquots were sequenced. This methods study benchmarked molecular-identifier clustering-based TCR repertoire sequencing (MIDCIRS) and TCR RNA copy counting, using CD8 T cells to do so.

About this clonotype: Which antigen it targets is not known. No base quality values were provided; no much bigger clone lies one nucleotide off.

Here is what the overall study found, with its caveats: Modeling estimated 2.5 to 3.5 recovered TCR RNA copies per cell, compared with about 9.3 by digital PCR, which implies around 30% capture efficiency. Spiked-in Jurkat TCR RNA equivalent to a single cell was reported to be detectable even among 750,000 to 1,000,000 naive CD8 T cells. In CMV-specific effector cells, clones with more than 20 RNA copies accounted for over 97% of molecules, whereas in naive cells such clones accounted for under 1%. When barcode sub-clustering was omitted, TCR diversity was inflated by chimeric consensus sequences, with chimeras reaching as high as 47%. Highly expanded clone sizes could be underestimated if identical TCR molecules share a barcode. Spiked-in Jurkat TCR RNA (approximately 9 copies' worth), which is not part of the donor repertoire, was contained in the naive libraries.

Relative to germline, V is 10 bases shorter and J is 0 bases shorter, with 16 bases between their ends. CDR1 and CDR2 (MDHEN, SYDVKM) derive from the germline V gene. The CDR3 sequence holds 14 residues, the cysteine and phenylalanine included. The DNA shown is the 42-base CDR3, in frame from base 1. Libraries came from PCR. Instrument on record: Illumina HiSeq 4000. Bulk TCR libraries were generated as previously described, with the TCR primers listed in Table S5 used. Purification of total RNA was performed with the Qiagen AllPrep DNA/RNA kit. Before analysis, reads from multiple sequencing runs of one library were combined. The authors' analysis ran thus. Only reads with exact TCR constant sequence were kept, trimmed to 150 nt, and grouped by their 12-nt molecular barcodes. Reads within each barcode group were sub-clustered using a 15% Levenshtein threshold, and quality-weighted consensus sequences were constructed for each RNA molecule. Non-functional sequences were excluded, and lower-count sequences lying one edit away from another sequence were also excluded. Based on fitting two negative binomial distributions, any barcode sub-cluster with under 20% of the maximum read count was discarded. TCRdb reprocessed the public reads (quality trimming at Q25 with fastp, clone calling with MiXCR) and kept in-frame beta chains. Every distinct CDR3 protein forms one entry, paired with its most common genes and DNA. The V and J calls reflect TCRdb's pipeline rather than the authors' work. This sample gives 62,000 or so distinct CDR3 sequences in total; less than 20% of them show up just once. Approximately 1.5% of the sample is held by the ten biggest clonotypes.

Naive CD8 T cell libraries were made from approximately 20,000 to 1,000,000 sorted cells using 10%, 30% or 50% of purified RNA. Naive CD8 T cells, defined as CD8+CD4-CCR7+CD45RA+, were FACS-sorted into RLT Plus buffer on a BD FACSAria II. Roughly 10 TCR copies' worth of Jurkat RNA were spiked into roughly 20,000-1,000,000 naive CD8 T cell samples to test detection sensitivity. Enrichment of CD8 T cells was performed with RosetteSep CD8+ T Cell Enrichment Cocktail and Ficoll-Paque, after which ACK red cell lysis was carried out. The sequence derives from a human donor in good health. Some libraries in this study had Jurkat cell RNA spiked in. This sequence uses TRBV28 and TRBJ2-7; the D gene lacks a confident call. The sequencing input was naive CD8+ T cells from blood, with Jurkat cell RNA spiked in. This specimen's cell subset or site label, per the study, means: FACS-sorted CD8+CD4-CCR7+CD45RA+ naive T cells. The DNA reads TGTGCCACAGTGACGACGGTGGGCTCCTACGAGCAGTACTTC. This translates into CATVTTVGSYEQYF. The full variable domain, completed from the reference TRBV28 and TRBJ2-7 proteins outside the CDR3, reads DVKVTQSSRYLVKRTGEKVFLECVQDMDHENMFWYRQDPGLGLRLIYFSYDVKMKEKGDIPEGYSVSREKKERFSLILESASTNQTSMYLCATVTTVGSYEQYFGPGTRLTVT.